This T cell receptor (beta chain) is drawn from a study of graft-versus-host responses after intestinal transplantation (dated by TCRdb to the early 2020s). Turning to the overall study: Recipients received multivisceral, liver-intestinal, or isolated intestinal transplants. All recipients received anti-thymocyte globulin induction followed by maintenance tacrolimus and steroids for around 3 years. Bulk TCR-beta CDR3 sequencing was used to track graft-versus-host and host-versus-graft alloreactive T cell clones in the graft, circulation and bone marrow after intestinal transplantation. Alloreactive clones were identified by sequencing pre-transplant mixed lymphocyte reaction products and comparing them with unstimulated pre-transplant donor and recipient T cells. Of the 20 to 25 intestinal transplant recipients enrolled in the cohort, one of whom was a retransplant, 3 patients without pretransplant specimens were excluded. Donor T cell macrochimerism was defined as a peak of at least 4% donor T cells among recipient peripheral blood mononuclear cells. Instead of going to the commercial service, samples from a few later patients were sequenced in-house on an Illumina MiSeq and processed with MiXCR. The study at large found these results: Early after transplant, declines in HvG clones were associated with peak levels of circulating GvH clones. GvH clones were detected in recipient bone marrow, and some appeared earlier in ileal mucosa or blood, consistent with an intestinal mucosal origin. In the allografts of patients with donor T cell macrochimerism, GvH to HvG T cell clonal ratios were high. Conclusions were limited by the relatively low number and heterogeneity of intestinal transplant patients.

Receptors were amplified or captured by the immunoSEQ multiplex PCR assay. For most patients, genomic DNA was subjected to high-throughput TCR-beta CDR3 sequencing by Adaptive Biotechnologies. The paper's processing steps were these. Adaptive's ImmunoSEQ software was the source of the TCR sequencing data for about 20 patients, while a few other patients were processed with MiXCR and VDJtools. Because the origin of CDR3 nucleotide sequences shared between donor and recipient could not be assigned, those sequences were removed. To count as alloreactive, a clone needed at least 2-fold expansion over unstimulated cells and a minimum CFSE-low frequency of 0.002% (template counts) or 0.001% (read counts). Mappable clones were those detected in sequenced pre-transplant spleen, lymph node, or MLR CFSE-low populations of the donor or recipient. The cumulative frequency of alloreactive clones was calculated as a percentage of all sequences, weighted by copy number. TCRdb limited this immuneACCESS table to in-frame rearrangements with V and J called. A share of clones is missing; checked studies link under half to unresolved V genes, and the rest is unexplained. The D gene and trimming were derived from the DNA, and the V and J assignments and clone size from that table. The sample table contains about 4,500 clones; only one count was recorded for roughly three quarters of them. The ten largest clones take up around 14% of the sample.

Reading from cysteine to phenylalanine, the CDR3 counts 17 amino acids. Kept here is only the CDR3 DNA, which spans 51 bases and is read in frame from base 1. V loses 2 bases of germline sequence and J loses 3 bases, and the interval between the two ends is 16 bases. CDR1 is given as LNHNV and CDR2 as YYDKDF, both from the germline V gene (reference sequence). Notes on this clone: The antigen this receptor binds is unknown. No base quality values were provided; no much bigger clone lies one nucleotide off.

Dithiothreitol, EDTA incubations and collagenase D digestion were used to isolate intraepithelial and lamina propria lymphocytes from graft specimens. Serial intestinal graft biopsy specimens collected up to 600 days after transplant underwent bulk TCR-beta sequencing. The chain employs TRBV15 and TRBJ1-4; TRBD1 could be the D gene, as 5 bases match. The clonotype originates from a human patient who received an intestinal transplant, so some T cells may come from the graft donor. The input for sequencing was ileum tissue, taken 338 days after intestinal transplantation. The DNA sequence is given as TGTGCCACCAGCAGATCTGGTACAGGTCATGCTAATGAAAAACTGTTTTTT. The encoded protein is CATSRSGTGHANEKLFF.